This T cell receptor beta chain was sequenced during a study of OX40 agonist ivuxolimab in advanced cancers. Study context: Each dose-escalation patient presented with hepatocellular carcinoma, melanoma, renal cell or head and neck cancer. Prior anti-PD-1, anti-PD-L1 or anti-CTLA-4 therapy was allowed; over 30% had some. General study results and limits: At 0.1 to 3.0 mg/kg and by week 6, CD4+ and CD8+ T cells in the blood had expanded clonally. Mean expanded clone counts were higher in CD8+ than CD4+ T cells.

Trimming pared 1 base from V and 2 bases from J, leaving 9 bases between. Germline CDR1 is MDHEN and CDR2 is SYDVKM. The CDR3 loop spans 14 amino acids. The repertoire was sequenced with immunoSEQ multiplex PCR; TCRdb's copy has only in-frame clones and lacks some. This sample has tens of thousands of clones, with around 82% found just once. With regard to this clone: Its antigen is as yet unknown.

The input for sequencing was CD4+ or CD8+ T cells sorted from blood, taken in a trial of the OX40 agonist ivuxolimab. V gene TRBV28 combines with J gene TRBJ2-7; D is possibly TRBD1 (5 bases). This TCR came from an adult with an advanced solid tumor such as melanoma, head and neck, liver or kidney cancer. The CDR3: CASSLSQGTYEQYF. CDR3 DNA: TGTGCCAGCAGTTTATCTCAGGGTACCTACGAGCAGTACTTC.